Listed here are 27 T cell receptor beta chains from one sample, sequenced in a study of blood T cell repertoires in COVID-19. Profiling relied on immunoSEQ multiplex PCR, and the TCRdb table lists in-frame clones only, not all of them. The sample lists roughly 230,000 clones, around 85% occurring once. The sequenced material came from peripheral blood. All receptors derive from a middle-aged man with COVID-19, enrolled during active disease.

This chain connects TRBV27 to TRBJ2-1, with TRBD1 matching over 9 bases. Looked up from germline, CDR1 is MNHEY and CDR2 is SMNVEV (reference sequence). After removal of 5 bases from V and 0 bases from J, the junction contained 5 bases not matched to a gene. The CDR3 spans 16 residues. The CDR3 region is CASSPTGGFSYNEQFF. The CDR3 DNA reads as TGTGCCAGCAGTCCGACAGGGGGTTTCTCCTACAATGAGCAGTTCTTC.

CDR3 bases: TGTGCCAGCATGACAGGGCAGGATGAAAAACTGTTTTTT. Its protein is CASMTGQDEKLFF. The V call is TRBV28, the J call TRBJ1-4, with TRBD1 matching over 7 bases. V dropped 7 bases and J dropped 6; count of bases not matched to a gene: 5. CDR1 MDHEN and CDR2 SYDVKM come from the germline V gene. The CDR3 consists of 13 residues. Filled out from reference TRBV28 and TRBJ1-4, the complete variable domain reads DVKVTQSSRYLVKRTGEKVFLECVQDMDHENMFWYRQDPGLGLRLIYFSYDVKMKEKGDIPEGYSVSREKKERFSLILESASTNQTSMYLCASMTGQDEKLFFGSGTQLSVL.

The V call is TRBV19, the J call TRBJ1-1; 8 bases align to TRBD1. Unmatched junction bases numbered 8, after V lost 3 bases and J lost 11 bases. The CDR3 runs to 13 residues. The germline CDR1 and CDR2 sequences are LNHDA and SQIVND (reference sequence). The CDR3 here is CASSIPLDREAFF. The CDR3 nucleotides read TGTGCCAGTAGTATTCCACTGGACAGGGAGGCTTTCTTT.

The chain joins TRBV6-6 to TRBJ2-1; TRBD2 agrees at 9 bases. The CDR3 covers 16 residues. Germline values: CDR1 MNHNY, CDR2 SVGAGI (reference sequence). Germline trimming cut 6 bases from V and 6 bases from J; bases unmatched to any gene: 12. The CDR3 reads CASSRSGGGVFNEQFF. CDR3 in DNA: TGTGCCAGCAGCCGGAGTGGCGGGGGGGTCTTCAATGAGCAGTTCTTC.

This chain joins TRBV5-1 and TRBJ2-1, with 10 bases fitting TRBD1. The CDR3 spans 17 residues. Germline assignment: CDR1 SGHRS and CDR2 YFSETQ. V lost 0 bases to trimming and J lost 3 bases; unmatched junction nucleotides: 6. The CDR3 bases are TGCGCCAGCAGCTTGGTCCGCGGGACAGGGGTCTACAATGAGCAGTTCTTC. This sequence encodes CASSLVRGTGVYNEQFF.

The chain employs TRBV7-3 and TRBJ2-1; 8 bases align to TRBD2. The germline CDR1 and CDR2 sequences are SGHTA and FQGTGA. The CDR3 runs 15 residues. V lost 2 bases and J lost 8; bases outside the gene matches: 8. The CDR3 reads CASSLPAGGIHEQFF. The CDR3 DNA follows: TGTGCCAGCAGCTTACCCGCGGGGGGAATCCATGAGCAGTTCTTC.

The V gene is TRBV30, the J gene TRBJ2-2; D is ambiguous. Germline CDR1 GTSNPN, CDR2 SVGIG (reference sequence). V lost 8 bases to trimming and J lost 3 bases, with 10 bases between them. This CDR3 spans 12 amino acids. The CDR3 sequence: CAHRDDTGELFF. DNA for the CDR3: TGTGCCCACCGAGATGACACCGGGGAGCTGTTTTTT. Filled out from reference TRBV30 and TRBJ2-2, the complete variable domain reads SQTIHQWPATLVQPVGSPLSLECTVEGTSNPNLYWYRQAAGRGLQLLFYSVGIGQISSEVPQNLSASRPQDRQFILSSKKLLLSDSGFYLCAHRDDTGELFFGEGSRLTVL.

This clone has only a few counts. The J gene is TRBJ2-2, the V gene TRBV21-1; the DNA was not used to check the table's D call, TRBD2. TRBV21-1 is described as a pseudogene. CDR3 length: 16 residues. The CDR3 loop is CASSKDRHYEHRGAVF. CDR3 DNA sequence: TGTGCCAGCAGCAAAGACAGACACTATGAACACCGGGGAGCTGTTTTT.

The V gene is TRBV24-1, the J gene TRBJ2-5, with TRBD1 matching 7 bases. The germline gives CDR1 KGHDR, CDR2 SFDVKD. Trimming cost V 1 base and J 5 bases; bases outside gene matches: 9. The CDR3 consists of 16 residues. In nucleotides, the CDR3 is TGTGCCACCAGTGATTTCCCCTCGACAGGGCCGGAGACCCAGTACTTC. It translates to CATSDFPSTGPETQYF.

This clone was picked up one time. This chain joins TRBV5-6 and TRBJ1-3, with D maybe TRBD1 (5 bases). The germline V and J ends were trimmed by 1 base and 5 bases, with 10 bases remaining between them. Germline assignment: CDR1 SGHDT and CDR2 YYEEEE. CDR3 length: 14 amino acids. The CDR3: CASSLSAGRNTIYF. DNA for the CDR3: TGTGCCAGCAGCTTGTCGGCAGGGAGAAACACCATATATTTT.

The chain couples TRBV7-8 to TRBJ1-2, with D possibly matching TRBD1 (5 bases). This CDR3 is 14 amino acids long. The germline V and J ends were trimmed by 2 bases and 4 bases, with 11 bases remaining between them. Germline lookup yields CDR1 SGHVS and CDR2 FQNEAQ. In DNA form, the CDR3 reads TGTGCCAGCAGCTTAAGGGACTCTGGCTATGGCTACACCTTC. It translates to CASSLRDSGYGYTF.

The J gene is TRBJ2-7, the V gene TRBV5-4; 7 nucleotides agree with TRBD1. CDR1 and CDR2 from the germline V gene are SGHNT and YYREEE (reference sequence). The CDR3 runs 13 residues. V gave up 5 bases and J gave up 2 bases; unmatched junction bases: 4. CDR3 nucleotides: TGTGCCAGCAGTAGGGACAGAGCCTACGAGCAGTACTTC. Translation: CASSRDRAYEQYF. The full variable domain, with the rest looked up from reference TRBV5-4 and TRBJ2-7, is ETGVTQSPTHLIKTRGQQVTLRCSSQSGHNTVSWYQQALGQGPQFIFQYYREEENGRGNFPPRFSGLQFPNYSSELNVNALELDDSALYLCASSRDRAYEQYFGPGTRLTVT.

CDR3 sequence (DNA): TGTGCCAGCAGCCAAGGTCAGACAGGGGGAAAGACCCAGTACTTC. Its translation: CASSQGQTGGKTQYF. J is TRBJ2-5 and V is TRBV3-1 (or the pseudogene TRBV3-2); 9 nucleotides match TRBD1. Germline V CDR1 and CDR2: LGHDT, YNNKEL (reference sequence). V dropped 1 base and J dropped 6; count of bases not matched to a gene: 6. This CDR3 spans 15 amino acids.

V gene TRBV2 combines with J gene TRBJ2-2; weak D call: TRBD2 (5 bases). The CDR3 loop spans 15 amino acids. Germline CDR1 and CDR2: SNHLY and FYNNEI. The V end lost 8 bases, the J end lost 0 bases, and 13 bases lay between the germline ends. The DNA of the CDR3 is TGTGCCAGCGCGACCGGGAACTCGAACACCGGGGAGCTGTTTTTT. Its protein is CASATGNSNTGELFF.

The chain carries TRBV7-9 and TRBJ2-6; TRBD1 is a possible D gene (5 bases). The V gene's germline CDR1 is SEHNR and CDR2 FQNEAQ (reference sequence). The CDR3 runs to 17 residues. Trimming took off 4 bases at V and 4 bases at J, with 17 bases between the two ends. The CDR3 DNA is TGTGCCAGCAGCTCAATAACAGGAGAATCGGGGGCCAACGTCCTGACTTTC. It encodes CASSSITGESGANVLTF.

This clone occurred a few times. The V gene is TRBV6-5, the J gene TRBJ1-1, with D unclear. V was cut by 9 bases and J by 3 bases, with 8 bases left in between. CDR3 size: 11 residues. CDR1 and CDR2 (germline): MNHEY, SVGAGI. CDR3: CASDYYTEAFF. The CDR3 region has the DNA TGTGCCAGTGACTATTACACTGAAGCTTTCTTT.

This clone was observed once. The chain recombines TRBV28 with TRBJ2-1; D is perhaps TRBD1 (6 bases). Germline V gene data show CDR1 as MDHEN and CDR2 as SYDVKM. With 5 bases removed from V and 3 bases from J, the gap between germline ends came to 11 bases. The CDR3 runs 14 residues. Here the CDR3 DNA reads TGTGCCAGCAGTAATGGACAGCGCTACAATGAGCAGTTCTTC. Its protein is CASSNGQRYNEQFF.

This clone came up once. This chain uses TRBV5-1 with TRBJ2-1; 8 positions agree with TRBD2. V lost 2 bases and J lost 0; bases outside the gene matches: 1. CDR1 is SGHRS and CDR2 is YFSETQ in the germline V gene. The CDR3 extends over 15 amino acids. Here the CDR3 reads CASSLAGDSYNEQFF. The DNA of the CDR3 is TGCGCCAGCAGCTTAGCGGGAGACTCCTACAATGAGCAGTTCTTC. The entire variable domain, with the rest obtained from reference TRBV5-1 and TRBJ2-1, is as follows: KAGVTQTPRYLIKTRGQQVTLSCSPISGHRSVSWYQQTPGQGLQFLFEYFSETQRNKGNFPGRFSGRQFSNSRSEMNVSTLELGDSALYLCASSLAGDSYNEQFFGPGTRLTVL.

DNA for the CDR3: TGTGCCAGCAGGGACGTCCGCAGGGGCCCTGAAGCTTTCTTT. It is translated as CASRDVRRGPEAFF. The rearrangement joins TRBV5-5 to TRBJ1-1; maybe TRBD1 (6 bases). Trimming shortened V by 5 bases and J by 6 bases, and 17 bases separated the two germline ends. Germline values: CDR1 SGHKS, CDR2 YYEKEE (reference sequence). CDR3 length: 14 residues. Looking up the rest from reference TRBV5-5 and TRBJ1-1 gives the full variable domain: DAGVTQSPTHLIKTRGQQVTLRCSPISGHKSVSWYQQVLGQGPQFIFQYYEKEERGRGNFPDRFSARQFPNYSSELNVNALLLGDSALYLCASRDVRRGPEAFFGQGTRLTVV.

CDR3 bases: TGTGCCAGCAGTCCAACAGGGTTTGGCTACACCTTC. Protein: CASSPTGFGYTF. The chain recombines TRBV27 with TRBJ1-2, with a weak D call TRBD1 (6 bases). Germline assignment: CDR1 MNHEY and CDR2 SMNVEV (reference sequence). This CDR3 is built from 12 residues. V lost 5 bases to trimming and J lost 7 bases, with 11 bases between them.

This clone is a singleton in its sample. The V and J genes are TRBV5-4 and TRBJ1-1; maybe TRBD1 (6 bases). This CDR3 contains 14 residues. Deletions cut 2 bases from V and 0 bases from J, with 8 bases between. Germline V CDR1 and CDR2: SGHNT, YYREEE (reference sequence). The CDR3 DNA sequence: TGTGCCAGCAGCTTAGACAGGATGAACACTGAAGCTTTCTTT. Encoded protein: CASSLDRMNTEAFF.

This clone showed up just once. The genes are TRBV11-2 and TRBJ2-7; D gene unclear. Trimming removed 0 bases at V and 0 bases at J, with 9 bases between. Germline V CDR1 and CDR2: SGHAT, FQNNGV. This CDR3 is built from 15 residues. CDR3 residues: CASSLDLTVSYEQYF. The CDR3 DNA sequence: TGTGCCAGCAGCTTAGACCTGACTGTCTCCTACGAGCAGTACTTC.

The V gene is TRBV28, the J gene TRBJ1-5; the D is unclear. The CDR3 has 14 amino acids. Trimming removed 2 bases at V and 2 bases at J, with 7 bases between. Germline V lookup: CDR1 MDHEN, CDR2 SYDVKM. CDR3: CASSLIGGNQPQHF. CDR3 in DNA: TGTGCCAGCAGTTTAATCGGGGGCAATCAGCCCCAGCATTTT.

This clone was seen once. The chain joins TRBV9 to TRBJ2-1, with D possibly matching TRBD2 (7 bases). The CDR3 covers 17 residues. The germline V gene encodes CDR1 SGDLS and CDR2 YYNGEE. With 3 bases removed from V and 2 bases from J, the gap between germline ends came to 18 bases. The DNA of the CDR3 is TGTGCCAGCAGCGAAGGGGGAGGACTAGGCCCCTACAATGAGCAGTTCTTC. Amino acids: CASSEGGGLGPYNEQFF.

The chain combines TRBV6-2 or TRBV6-3 with TRBJ1-5; D unresolved. The CDR3 loop spans 13 amino acids. Germline CDR1 reads MNHEY; CDR2 reads SVGEGT. V shed 3 bases and J shed 4 bases, with 7 bases lying between them. The CDR3 is CASSYWSNQPQHF. The CDR3 DNA is TGTGCCAGCAGTTATTGGAGTAATCAGCCCCAGCATTTT.

The chain links TRBV5-1 to TRBJ1-1; no reliable D call. The CDR3 consists of 13 residues. Germline V CDR1 and CDR2: SGHRS, YFSETQ. V shed 0 bases and J shed 4 bases, with 7 bases lying between them. CDR3 nucleotide sequence: TGCGCCAGCAGCTTGGGAGAGGGCACTGAAGCTTTCTTT. It translates to CASSLGEGTEAFF.

A word on this clone: The same CDR3 is also encoded by other DNA sequences in this sample. The rearrangement joins TRBV5-4 to TRBJ2-1, with D perhaps matching TRBD1 (6 bases). CDR3 size: 14 residues. The germline gives CDR1 SGHNT, CDR2 YYREEE (reference sequence). V dropped 0 bases and J dropped 2 bases, with 6 bases sitting between them. The CDR3 protein is CASSLGTAYNEQFF. For the CDR3, the DNA is TGTGCCAGCAGCTTGGGGACAGCCTACAATGAGCAGTTCTTC. Full variable domain (missing parts from reference TRBV5-4 and TRBJ2-1): ETGVTQSPTHLIKTRGQQVTLRCSSQSGHNTVSWYQQALGQGPQFIFQYYREEENGRGNFPPRFSGLQFPNYSSELNVNALELDDSALYLCASSLGTAYNEQFFGPGTRLTVL.